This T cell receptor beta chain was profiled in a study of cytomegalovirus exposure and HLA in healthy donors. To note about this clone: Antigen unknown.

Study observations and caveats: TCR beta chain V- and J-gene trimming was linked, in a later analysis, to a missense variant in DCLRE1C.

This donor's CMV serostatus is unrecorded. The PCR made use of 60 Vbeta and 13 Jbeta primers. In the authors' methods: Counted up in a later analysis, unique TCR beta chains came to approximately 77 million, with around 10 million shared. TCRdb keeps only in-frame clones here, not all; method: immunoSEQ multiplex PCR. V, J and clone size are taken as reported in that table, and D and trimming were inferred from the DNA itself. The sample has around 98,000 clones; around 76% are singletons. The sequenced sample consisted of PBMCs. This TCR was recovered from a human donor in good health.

The DNA of the CDR3 is TGTGCCACCAGCAGAGACATCCTAGCGGGCGTAGGCACAGATACGCAGTATTTT. Amino acids: CATSRDILAGVGTDTQYF. The genes are TRBV15 and TRBJ2-3; TRBD2 matches at 8 bases. This CDR3 contains 18 residues. Germline V gives CDR1 LNHNV, CDR2 YYDKDF (reference sequence). Trimming removed 0 bases from V and 1 base from J; junction bases left unmatched: 9.